Listed below are T cell receptor beta chains from one sample, sequenced in a study of blood T cells in healthy people across ages. TCRdb itself ran the 5' RACE reads through MiXCR, one entry per CDR3 protein. The data show some 790,000 distinct CDR3 sequences, around 28% seen once. The specimen sequenced was blood. The receptors originated from a woman of 80 years or more in good health. The CDR3 runs from the conserved cysteine through the conserved F or W. The order of the fields is V gene, clone size, J gene, D gene, CDR3 protein, CDR3 DNA. D genes are given only for firm matches. For some rows the clone size is stated as once, few or many, or as a class when expanded; others skip it.

TRBV20-1,-,TRBJ1-2,TRBD1,CSARATGLGPNYGCTF,TGCAGTGCTAGAGCGACAGGGTTAGGGCCTAACTATGGCTGCACCTTC
TRBV7-2,many,TRBJ1-2,TRBD1,CASSLAGTGYYGYTF,TGTGCCAGCAGCTTAGCGGGGACAGGTTACTATGGCTACACCTTC
TRBV30,few,TRBJ2-3,-,CAWTGKGTDTQYF,TGTGCCTGGACAGGGAAAGGCACAGATACGCAGTATTTT
TRBV18,-,TRBJ2-3,-,CASSPFGPDAQYF,TGTGCCAGCTCACCCTTTGGGCCAGATGCGCAGTATTTT
TRBV7-9,-,TRBJ1-1,TRBD1,CASSFSATGARGTEAFF,TGTGCCAGCAGCTTTTCCGCGACAGGGGCGAGGGGCACTGAAGCTTTCTTT
TRBV5-1,few,TRBJ1-1,-,CASTGDTEAFF,TGCGCCAGCACTGGGGACACTGAAGCTTTCTTT
TRBV13,few,TRBJ1-1,TRBD1,CASSLRTGGAGTEAFF,TGTGCCAGCAGCCTTCGGACAGGGGGCGCAGGGACTGAAGCTTTCTTT
TRBV21-1,-,TRBJ2-5,-,CASSKGGSEETQYF,TGTGCCAGCAGCAAAGGGGGAAGTGAAGAGACCCAGTACTTC
TRBV3-1,few,TRBJ1-1,-,CASSPGLGDTEAFF,TGTGCCAGCAGTCCCGGGTTGGGGGACACTGAAGCTTTCTTT
TRBV6-2/TRBV6-3,many,TRBJ2-6,-,CASSYLKGVLTF,TGTGCCAGCAGTTACTTAAAGGGCGTCCTGACTTTC
TRBV5-4,-,TRBJ2-5,-,CAGSLRGQQETQYF,TGTGCCGGCAGCTTGAGGGGTCAGCAAGAGACCCAGTACTTC